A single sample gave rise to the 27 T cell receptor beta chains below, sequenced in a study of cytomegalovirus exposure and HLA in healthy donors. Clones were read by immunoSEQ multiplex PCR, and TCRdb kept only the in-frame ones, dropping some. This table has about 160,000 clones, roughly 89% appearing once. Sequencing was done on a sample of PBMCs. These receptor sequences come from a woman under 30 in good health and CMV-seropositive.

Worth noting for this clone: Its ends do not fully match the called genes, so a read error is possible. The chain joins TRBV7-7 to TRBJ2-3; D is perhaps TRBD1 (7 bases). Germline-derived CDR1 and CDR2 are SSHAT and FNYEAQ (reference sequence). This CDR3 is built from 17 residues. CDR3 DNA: TGTGCTAGCAGCTTAAATCCCGCAGGGGGGTCTAGCGATACGCAGTATTTT. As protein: CASSLNPAGGSSDTQYF. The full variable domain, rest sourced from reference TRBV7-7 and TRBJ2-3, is GAGVSQSPRYKVTKRGQDVTLRCDPISSHATLYWYQQALGQGPEFLTYFNYEAQPDKSGLPSDRFSAERPEGSISTLTIQRTEQRDSAMYRCASSLNPAGGSSDTQYFGPGTRLTVL.

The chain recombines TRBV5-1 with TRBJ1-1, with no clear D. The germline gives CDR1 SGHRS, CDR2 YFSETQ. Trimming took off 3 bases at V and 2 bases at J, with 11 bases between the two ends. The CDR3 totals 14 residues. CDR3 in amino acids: CASSYPAGNTEAFF. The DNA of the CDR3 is TGCGCCAGCAGCTATCCAGCGGGAAACACTGAAGCTTTCTTT.

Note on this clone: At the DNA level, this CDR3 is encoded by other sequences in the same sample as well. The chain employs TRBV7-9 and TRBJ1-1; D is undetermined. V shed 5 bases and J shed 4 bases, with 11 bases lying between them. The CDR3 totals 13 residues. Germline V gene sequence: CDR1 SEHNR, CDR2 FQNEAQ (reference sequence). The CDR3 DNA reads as TGTGCCAGCAGCCTCGGGGAGGGCACTGAAGCTTTCTTT. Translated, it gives CASSLGEGTEAFF.

CDR3 DNA sequence: TGTGCCTGGAGTCGGACTAGCGGGAGAACAGATACGCAGTATTTT. It is translated as CAWSRTSGRTDTQYF. This chain connects TRBV30 to TRBJ2-3; 13 bases map to TRBD2. Unmatched junction bases numbered 2, after V lost 2 bases and J lost 3 bases. The germline V gene encodes CDR1 GTSNPN and CDR2 SVGIG (reference sequence). The CDR3 extends over 15 amino acids.

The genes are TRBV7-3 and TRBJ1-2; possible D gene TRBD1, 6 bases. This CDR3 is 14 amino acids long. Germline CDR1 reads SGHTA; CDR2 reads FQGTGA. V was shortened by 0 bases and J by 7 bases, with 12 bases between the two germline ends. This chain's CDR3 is CASSLTDTGSGYTF. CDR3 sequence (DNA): TGTGCCAGCAGCTTAACGGACACAGGGTCTGGCTACACCTTC. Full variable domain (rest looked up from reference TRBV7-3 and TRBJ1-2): GAGVSQTPSNKVTEKGKYVELRCDPISGHTALYWYRQSLGQGPEFLIYFQGTGAADDSGLPNDRFFAVRPEGSVSTLKIQRTERGDSAVYLCASSLTDTGSGYTFGSGTRLTVV.

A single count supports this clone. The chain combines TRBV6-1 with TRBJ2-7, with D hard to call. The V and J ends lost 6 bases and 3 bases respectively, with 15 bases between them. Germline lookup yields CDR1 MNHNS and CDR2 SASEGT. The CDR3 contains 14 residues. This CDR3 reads CASRPYGFYYEQYF. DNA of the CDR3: TGTGCCAGCAGGCCCTATGGTTTCTACTACGAGCAGTACTTC.

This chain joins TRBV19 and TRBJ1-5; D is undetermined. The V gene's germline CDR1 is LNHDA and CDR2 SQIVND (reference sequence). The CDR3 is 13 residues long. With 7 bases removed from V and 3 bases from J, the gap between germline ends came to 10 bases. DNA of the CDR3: TGTGCCAGTACTGGCGGATACAATCAGCCCCAGCATTTT. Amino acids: CASTGGYNQPQHF.

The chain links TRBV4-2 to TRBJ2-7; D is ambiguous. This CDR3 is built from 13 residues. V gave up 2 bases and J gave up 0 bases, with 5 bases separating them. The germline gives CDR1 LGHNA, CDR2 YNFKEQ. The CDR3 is CASSQQSSYEQYF. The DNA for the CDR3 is TGTGCCAGCAGCCAACAATCCTCCTACGAGCAGTACTTC.

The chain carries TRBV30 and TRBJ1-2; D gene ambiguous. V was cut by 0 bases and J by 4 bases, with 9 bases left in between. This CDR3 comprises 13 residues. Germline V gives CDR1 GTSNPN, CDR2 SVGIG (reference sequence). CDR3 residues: CAWSVQLSYGYTF. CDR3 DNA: TGTGCCTGGAGTGTACAGCTGAGCTATGGCTACACCTTC.

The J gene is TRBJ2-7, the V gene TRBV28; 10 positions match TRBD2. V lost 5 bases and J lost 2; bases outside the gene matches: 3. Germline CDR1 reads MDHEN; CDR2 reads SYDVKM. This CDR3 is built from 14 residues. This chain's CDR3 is CASSLAGVAYEQYF. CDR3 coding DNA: TGTGCCAGCAGTCTAGCGGGAGTCGCCTACGAGCAGTACTTC. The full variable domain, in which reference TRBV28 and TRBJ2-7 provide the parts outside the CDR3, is DVKVTQSSRYLVKRTGEKVFLECVQDMDHENMFWYRQDPGLGLRLIYFSYDVKMKEKGDIPEGYSVSREKKERFSLILESASTNQTSMYLCASSLAGVAYEQYFGPGTRLTVT.

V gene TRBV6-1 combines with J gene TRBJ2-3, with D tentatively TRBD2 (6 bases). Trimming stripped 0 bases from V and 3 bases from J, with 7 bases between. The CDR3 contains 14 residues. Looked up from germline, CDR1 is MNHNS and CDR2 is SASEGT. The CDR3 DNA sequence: TGTGCCAGCAGTGAAGCCGGAGGGACAGATACGCAGTATTTT. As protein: CASSEAGGTDTQYF.

The CDR3 sequence: CASSDPGQGVYGYTF. Here the CDR3 DNA reads TGTGCCAGCAGCGATCCGGGACAGGGGGTGTATGGCTACACCTTC. The J gene is TRBJ1-2, the V gene TRBV9; 11 bases match TRBD1. The ends lost 3 bases at V and 5 bases at J; junction bases unmatched: 6. This CDR3 is 15 amino acids long. Germline CDR1 and CDR2: SGDLS and YYNGEE.

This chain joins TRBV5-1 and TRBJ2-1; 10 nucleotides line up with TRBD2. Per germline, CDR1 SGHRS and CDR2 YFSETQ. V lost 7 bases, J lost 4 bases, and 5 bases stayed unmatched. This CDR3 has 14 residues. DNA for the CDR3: TGCGCCAGCTCCCGGACTAGCGGATACAATGAGCAGTTCTTC. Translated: CASSRTSGYNEQFF.

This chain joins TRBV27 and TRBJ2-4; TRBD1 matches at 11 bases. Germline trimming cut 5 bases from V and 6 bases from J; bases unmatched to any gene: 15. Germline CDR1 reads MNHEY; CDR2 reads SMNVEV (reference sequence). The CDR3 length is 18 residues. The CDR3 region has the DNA TGTGCCAGCAGTCCATTACACTACGGGGACAGGGGGACAAACATTCAGTACTTC. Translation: CASSPLHYGDRGTNIQYF.

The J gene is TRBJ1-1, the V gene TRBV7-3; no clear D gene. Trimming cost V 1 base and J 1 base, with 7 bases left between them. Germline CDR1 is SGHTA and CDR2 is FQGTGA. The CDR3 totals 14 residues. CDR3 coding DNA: TGTGCCAGCAGCTTAATCGGAGGGAACACTGAAGCTTTCTTT. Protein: CASSLIGGNTEAFF.

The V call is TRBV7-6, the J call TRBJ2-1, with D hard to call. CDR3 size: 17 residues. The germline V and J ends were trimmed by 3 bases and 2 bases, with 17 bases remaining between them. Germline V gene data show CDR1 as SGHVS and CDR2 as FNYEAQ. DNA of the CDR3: TGTGCCAGCAGCTTTGGTGGCCGCCCCCTCCCCTACAATGAGCAGTTCTTC. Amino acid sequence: CASSFGGRPLPYNEQFF.

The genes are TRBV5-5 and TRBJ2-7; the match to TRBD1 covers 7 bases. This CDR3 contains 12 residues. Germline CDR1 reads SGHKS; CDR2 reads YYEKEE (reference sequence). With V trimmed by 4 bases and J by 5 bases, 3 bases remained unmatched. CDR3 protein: CASSHRGNEQYF. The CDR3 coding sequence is TGTGCCAGCAGCCACAGGGGCAACGAGCAGTACTTC.

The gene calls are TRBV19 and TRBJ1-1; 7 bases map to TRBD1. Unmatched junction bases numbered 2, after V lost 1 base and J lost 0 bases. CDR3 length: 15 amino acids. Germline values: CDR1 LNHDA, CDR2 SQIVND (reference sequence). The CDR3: CASSIGGTVNTEAFF. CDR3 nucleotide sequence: TGTGCCAGTAGTATAGGAGGGACAGTGAACACTGAAGCTTTCTTT.

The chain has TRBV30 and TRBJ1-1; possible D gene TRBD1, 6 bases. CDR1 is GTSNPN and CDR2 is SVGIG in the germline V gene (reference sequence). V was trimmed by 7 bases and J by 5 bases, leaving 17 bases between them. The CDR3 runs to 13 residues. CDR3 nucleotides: TGTGCCTTCCGCGGGGGGCTGGGGACTGAAGCTTTCTTT. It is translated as CAFRGGLGTEAFF.

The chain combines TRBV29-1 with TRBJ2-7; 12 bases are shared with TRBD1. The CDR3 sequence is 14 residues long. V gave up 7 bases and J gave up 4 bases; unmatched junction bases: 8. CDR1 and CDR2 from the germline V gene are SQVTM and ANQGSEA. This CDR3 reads CSAVPGQGAYEQYF. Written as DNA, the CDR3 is TGCAGCGCCGTGCCGGGACAGGGGGCATACGAGCAGTACTTC.

The CDR3 DNA sequence: TGTGCCAGCAGGAACCAGGGGACCGGGGAGCTGTTTTTT. Protein sequence: CASRNQGTGELFF. The V gene is TRBV2, the J gene TRBJ2-2; tentative D call: TRBD1 (6 bases). Trimming pared 6 bases from V and 5 bases from J, leaving 10 bases between. This CDR3 region has 13 residues. The V gene's germline CDR1 is SNHLY and CDR2 FYNNEI. The variable domain in full, completed from reference TRBV2 and TRBJ2-2, reads EPEVTQTPSHQVTQMGQEVILRCVPISNHLYFYWYRQILGQKVEFLVSFYNNEISEKSEIFDDQFSVERPDGSNFTLKIRSTKLEDSAMYFCASRNQGTGELFFGEGSRLTVL.

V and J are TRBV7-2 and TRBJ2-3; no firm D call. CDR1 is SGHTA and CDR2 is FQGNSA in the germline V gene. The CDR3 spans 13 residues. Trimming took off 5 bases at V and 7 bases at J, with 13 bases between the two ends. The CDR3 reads CASSPGGVYTQYF. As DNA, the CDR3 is TGTGCCAGCAGCCCCGGCGGCGTGTATACGCAGTATTTT.

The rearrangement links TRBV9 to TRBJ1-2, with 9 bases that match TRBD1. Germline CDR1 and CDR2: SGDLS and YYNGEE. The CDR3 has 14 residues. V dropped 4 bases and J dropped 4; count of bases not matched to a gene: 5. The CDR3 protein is CASSPGTGFYGYTF. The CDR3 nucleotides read TGTGCCAGCAGCCCCGGGACAGGGTTCTATGGCTACACCTTC.

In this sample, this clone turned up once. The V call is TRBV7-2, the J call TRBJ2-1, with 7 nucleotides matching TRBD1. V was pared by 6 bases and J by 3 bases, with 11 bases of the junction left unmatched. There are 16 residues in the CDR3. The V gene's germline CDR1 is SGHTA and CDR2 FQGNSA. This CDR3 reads CASSSPPGQLYNEQFF. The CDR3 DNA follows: TGTGCCAGCAGTTCCCCCCCGGGACAGCTCTACAATGAGCAGTTCTTC.

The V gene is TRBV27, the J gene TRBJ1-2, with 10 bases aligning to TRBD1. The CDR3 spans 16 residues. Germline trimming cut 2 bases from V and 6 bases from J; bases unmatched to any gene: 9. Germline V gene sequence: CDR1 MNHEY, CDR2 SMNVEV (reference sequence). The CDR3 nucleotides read TGTGCCAGCAGTTTAACCCCGAGGGACAGGGGAGATGGCTACACCTTC. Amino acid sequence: CASSLTPRDRGDGYTF.

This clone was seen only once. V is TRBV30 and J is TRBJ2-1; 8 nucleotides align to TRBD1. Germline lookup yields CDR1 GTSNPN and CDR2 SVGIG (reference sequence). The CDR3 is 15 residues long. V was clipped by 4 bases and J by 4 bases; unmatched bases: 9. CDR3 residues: CAWTPRDRPYNEQFF. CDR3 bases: TGTGCCTGGACCCCTCGGGACAGGCCTTACAATGAGCAGTTCTTC.

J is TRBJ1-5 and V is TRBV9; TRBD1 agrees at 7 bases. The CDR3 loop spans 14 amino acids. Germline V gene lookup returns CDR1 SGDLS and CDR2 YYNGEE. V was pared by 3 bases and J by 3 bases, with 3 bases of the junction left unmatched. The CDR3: CASSAGQDNQPQHF. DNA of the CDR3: TGTGCCAGCAGCGCAGGACAGGACAATCAGCCCCAGCATTTT.